The source of this TCR beta chain is a study of T cell responses to AZD1222 COVID-19 vaccine. Study information: The study pooled second doses at about 4 or about 12 weeks.

Whole-study results and caveats: Sampled repertoires all dated from after the peak T cell response. Reports indicate that nearly half of spike-specific TCRs are directed at unmutated variant regions. An increase in Spike-specific TCR breadth and depth was observed after two AZD1222 doses.

V gave up 4 bases and J gave up 7 bases, with 15 bases separating them. The V gene's germline CDR1 is SGHDT and CDR2 YYEEEE. This CDR3 contains 13 residues. On this clone: Its specificity is not known.

The table came from immunoSEQ multiplex PCR; TCRdb's copy has only in-frame clones and leaves some out. The sample has roughly 120,000 clones, about 88% seen once. The V call is TRBV5-6, the J call TRBJ2-7; D call uncertain. The sequencing used peripheral blood, collected on day 0 of AZD1222 vaccination. This receptor was taken from an adult in good health. This CDR3 is CASSESWVWEQYF. CDR3 sequence (DNA): TGTGCCAGCAGCGAATCCTGGGTTTGGGAGCAGTACTTC.